This paragraph reports one T cell receptor (beta chain). These data belong to a study of CD8 T cells in Susac syndrome. An amount of RNA that ranged from roughly 0.5 to 1 ug was reverse transcribed with random hexamers. Each CDR3 protein is one row after TCRdb ran MiXCR on the immunoSEQ multiplex PCR reads. The sample shows around 300,000 distinct CDR3 sequences, 92% of them seen only once. The authors negatively isolated CD8+ and CD4+ T cells and FACS-enriched TEMRA cells. V was cut by 5 bases and J by 5 bases, with 21 bases left in between. The CDR3 covers 16 residues. The germline V gene has CDR1 SEHNR and CDR2 FQNEAQ (reference sequence).

This chain joins TRBV7-9 and TRBJ2-5, with a tentative D call TRBD1 (6 bases). The material sequenced was CD4+ T cells from PBMCs. The receptor's source is a human donor with multiple sclerosis. CDR3 sequence (DNA): TGTGCCAGCAGCCAGGGAGCTGGGGGCGCCTGGGAGACCCAGTACTTC. Its protein product is CASSQGAGGAWETQYF. Full variable domain (missing parts from reference TRBV7-9 and TRBJ2-5): DTGVSQNPRHKITKRGQNVTFRCDPISEHNRLYWYRQTLGQGPEFLTYFQNEAQLEKSRLLSDRFSAERPKGSFSTLEIQRTEQGDSAMYLCASSQGAGGAWETQYFGPGTRLLVL.